These 21 T cell receptor beta chains were all obtained from the same sample, sequenced in a study of PD-1 blockade in classical Hodgkin lymphoma. All patients relapsed after autologous stem cell transplantation, and brentuximab vedotin exposure varied. Produced via immunoSEQ multiplex PCR; TCRdb's table is partial and in-frame only. The repertoire holds more than 40,000 clones, with roughly 90% as singletons. The specimen comprised peripheral blood mononuclear cells (PBMCs), sampled at baseline. Every receptor here comes from a human donor with classical Hodgkin lymphoma.

This sequence joins TRBV28 and TRBJ2-7; D is tentatively TRBD1 or TRBD2 (5 bases each). The CDR3 is made up of 15 amino acids. Germline assignment: CDR1 MDHEN and CDR2 SYDVKM. Deletions cut 4 bases from V and 0 bases from J, with 13 bases between. CDR3 DNA: TGTGCCAGCAGTTCTCCGACAGACTACTCCTACGAGCAGTACTTC. Protein: CASSSPTDYSYEQYF.

This clone was found once. The rearrangement links TRBV6-5 to TRBJ2-5; a weak D match, TRBD1 (6 bases). Germline V gives CDR1 MNHEY, CDR2 SVGAGI. V was shortened by 4 bases and J by 1 base, with 13 bases between the two germline ends. The CDR3 runs to 15 residues. The CDR3 region has the DNA TGTGCCAGCAGTTCCCCCCGACAGGCCCAAGAGACCCAGTACTTC. Its translation is CASSSPRQAQETQYF.

CDR3 in amino acids: CASSLRTSLTYEQYF. The CDR3 coding sequence is TGTGCCAGCAGTTTAAGGACTAGCCTTACCTACGAGCAGTACTTC. This chain links TRBV27 with TRBJ2-7; TRBD2 matches at 8 bases. Per the germline V gene, CDR1 is MNHEY and CDR2 is SMNVEV (reference sequence). The CDR3 is 15 residues long. With 2 bases clipped from V and 2 bases from J, the junction kept 5 bases outside the gene matches.

This chain links TRBV29-1 with TRBJ2-5; 8 bases are shared with TRBD2. V dropped 3 bases and J dropped 4; count of bases not matched to a gene: 4. The CDR3 extends over 13 amino acids. Germline assignment: CDR1 SQVTM and CDR2 ANQGSEA. CDR3 protein: CSVEWLAGETQYF. The CDR3 nucleotides are TGCAGCGTTGAGTGGCTAGCGGGAGAGACCCAGTACTTC.

The chain links TRBV5-1 to TRBJ2-3; no reliable D call. The V and J ends lost 5 bases and 0 bases respectively, with 10 bases between them. The CDR3 is 14 residues long. Germline V gene sequence: CDR1 SGHRS, CDR2 YFSETQ. This CDR3 is CASSSAVSTDTQYF. Here the CDR3 DNA reads TGCGCCAGCAGTTCGGCGGTAAGCACAGATACGCAGTATTTT.

The CDR3 nucleotides read TGTGCCAGCAGCTTAGAGCCCCGCAGCTCTGGAAACACCATATATTTT. Amino acid sequence: CASSLEPRSSGNTIYF. The V and J genes are TRBV7-9 and TRBJ1-3; D unresolved. With 1 base removed from V and 0 bases from J, the gap between germline ends came to 10 bases. The CDR3 contains 16 residues. CDR1 and CDR2 from the germline V gene are SEHNR and FQNEAQ (reference sequence).

The J gene is TRBJ2-7, the V gene TRBV11-2; D perhaps matches TRBD1 (8 bases). From germline, CDR1 is SGHAT and CDR2 FQNNGV. The CDR3 covers 15 residues. The germline V and J ends were trimmed by 5 bases and 3 bases, with 17 bases remaining between them. The CDR3: CASSPTGGDLYEQYF. CDR3 coding DNA: TGTGCCAGCAGCCCTACAGGGGGGGATCTCTACGAGCAGTACTTC.

This chain joins TRBV7-8 and TRBJ2-6, with D possibly being TRBD1 or TRBD2 (5 bases each). The V gene lost 2 bases and the J gene lost 4 bases, with 15 bases spanning the gap. CDR1 is SGHVS and CDR2 is FQNEAQ in the germline V gene. This CDR3 spans 17 amino acids. The CDR3 protein is CASSLRDGRKGANVLTF. The CDR3 DNA sequence: TGTGCCAGCAGCTTAAGGGACGGACGTAAGGGGGCCAACGTCCTGACTTTC.

J is TRBJ1-5 and V is TRBV5-6; maybe TRBD1 (6 bases). The CDR3 runs 16 residues. V lost 1 base and J lost 1, with 12 bases in between. Germline lookup yields CDR1 SGHDT and CDR2 YYEEEE. The CDR3 sequence: CASSLTGTPSNQPQHF. Here the CDR3 DNA reads TGTGCCAGCAGCTTGACCGGGACACCGAGCAATCAGCCCCAGCATTTT. Supplemented by reference TRBV5-6 and TRBJ1-5, the full variable domain reads DAGVTQSPTHLIKTRGQQVTLRCSPKSGHDTVSWYQQALGQGPQFIFQYYEEEERQRGNFPDRFSGHQFPNYSSELNVNALLLGDSALYLCASSLTGTPSNQPQHFGDGTRLSIL.

The CDR3 DNA is TGTGCCAGCAGCTTACCACCAATAGGACAGGGGGCCGAGACCCAGTACTTC. This sequence encodes CASSLPPIGQGAETQYF. V and J are TRBV11-2 and TRBJ2-5, with 11 bases that match TRBD1. This CDR3 has 17 amino acids. V lost 2 bases to trimming and J lost 5 bases; unmatched junction nucleotides: 10. CDR1 and CDR2 (germline): SGHAT, FQNNGV.

This clone came up once. This chain links TRBV29-1 with TRBJ2-7; the D gene is possibly TRBD1 (6 bases). This CDR3 spans 12 amino acids. Germline assignment: CDR1 SQVTM and CDR2 ANQGSEA. Deletions cut 7 bases from V and 2 bases from J, with 12 bases between. The CDR3 is CSGGTGPYEQYF. The CDR3 nucleotides read TGCAGCGGGGGTACAGGGCCCTACGAGCAGTACTTC.

The genes are TRBV28 and TRBJ2-7; no firm D call. Per germline, CDR1 MDHEN and CDR2 SYDVKM. The CDR3 contains 12 residues. Trimming stripped 3 bases from V and 3 bases from J, with 6 bases between. CDR3 protein: CASSLKGYEQYF. The CDR3 DNA is TGTGCCAGCAGTTTGAAGGGCTACGAGCAGTACTTC.

The rearrangement links TRBV7-2 to TRBJ2-3; D may correspond to TRBD1 or TRBD2 (5 bases each). There are 16 residues in the CDR3. Trimming pared 1 base from V and 3 bases from J, leaving 14 bases between. Germline V lookup: CDR1 SGHTA, CDR2 FQGNSA. In DNA form, the CDR3 reads TGTGCCAGCAGCTTAGACGTCGGGACGTCGACAGATACGCAGTATTTT. Protein: CASSLDVGTSTDTQYF.

CDR3 coding DNA: TGCGCCAGCAGGGGGTTGGGCGGCAGGTTCTCTGGGGCCAACGTCCTGACTTTC. Translating it yields CASRGLGGRFSGANVLTF. The chain combines TRBV10-2 with TRBJ2-6; D uncertain. Trimming removed 6 bases from V and 0 bases from J, with 18 bases in between. Germline V CDR1 and CDR2: WSHSY, SAAADI. The CDR3 consists of 18 residues.

This clone was counted only a few times. The chain has TRBV4-3 and TRBJ1-1; unclear D gene. Germline values: CDR1 LGHNA, CDR2 YSLEER. Trimming pared 1 base from V and 5 bases from J, leaving 8 bases between. The CDR3 extends over 13 amino acids. The CDR3 bases are TGCGCCAGCAGCCAAGGCTCCATGACTGAAGCTTTCTTT. It yields the protein CASSQGSMTEAFF.

V is TRBV11-2 and J is TRBJ1-1; D unclear. The ends were cut back, 0 bases at V and 1 base at J, with 6 bases in the middle. Per the germline V gene, CDR1 is SGHAT and CDR2 is FQNNGV. The CDR3 length is 14 residues. In nucleotides, the CDR3 is TGTGCCAGCAGCTTAGATAGAAAGAACACTGAAGCTTTCTTT. Encoded protein: CASSLDRKNTEAFF. The whole variable domain, filled in from reference TRBV11-2 and TRBJ1-1, reads EAGVAQSPRYKIIEKRQSVAFWCNPISGHATLYWYQQILGQGPKLLIQFQNNGVVDDSQLPKDRFSAERLKGVDSTLKIQPAKLEDSAVYLCASSLDRKNTEAFFGQGTRLTVV.

CDR3 nucleotides: TGCGCCAGCACTTCGCGAGGGTGGAATGAGCAGTTCTTC. This gives the protein CASTSRGWNEQFF. The chain links TRBV5-1 to TRBJ2-1, with D possibly being TRBD2 (5 bases). The germline V gene has CDR1 SGHRS and CDR2 YFSETQ. The ends were cut back, 6 bases at V and 7 bases at J, with 14 bases in the middle. The CDR3 runs to 13 residues.

The chain couples TRBV4-3 to TRBJ1-2, with 10 nucleotides matching TRBD1. Germline assignment: CDR1 LGHNA and CDR2 YSLEER. V lost 4 bases and J lost 3; bases outside the gene matches: 2. The CDR3 is 14 residues long. DNA for the CDR3: TGCGCCAGCAGCCGAGGACAGGGGGACTATGGCTACACCTTC. It yields the protein CASSRGQGDYGYTF.

The chain links TRBV6-1 to TRBJ2-1, with 10 positions matching TRBD1. Trimming at V came to 3 bases and at J to 6 bases, leaving 5 bases not matched to a gene. CDR3 length: 15 amino acids. Germline CDR1 and CDR2: MNHNS and SASEGT. CDR3 in amino acids: CASSDRQGAVNEQFF. CDR3 nucleotide sequence: TGTGCCAGCAGTGATCGACAGGGGGCGGTCAATGAGCAGTTCTTC.

The chain carries TRBV27 and TRBJ2-5; D is unresolved. The CDR3 consists of 14 residues. Trimming stripped 4 bases from V and 0 bases from J, with 9 bases between. Germline V gene lookup returns CDR1 MNHEY and CDR2 SMNVEV (reference sequence). The CDR3 here is CASSSVRYQETQYF. CDR3 bases: TGTGCCAGCAGTTCGGTCAGGTACCAAGAGACCCAGTACTTC.

The chain is built from TRBV2 and TRBJ2-2, with TRBD1 matching 7 bases. The V gene's germline CDR1 is SNHLY and CDR2 FYNNEI. The CDR3 runs to 15 residues. With V trimmed by 4 bases and J by 6 bases, 8 bases remained unmatched. The CDR3 sequence is CASSGGQVFPGELFF. The CDR3 DNA follows: TGTGCCAGCAGTGGTGGACAGGTTTTCCCCGGGGAGCTGTTTTTT.